These 9 T cell receptor beta chains share one sample of origin, sequenced in a study of vaccination and CD4 T cells after COVID-19. Time point noted: late sampling 161 to 241 days after vaccination in a few convalescent patients. The treatment was: roughly 11-day PBMC culture with coronavirus spike peptide pools or control peptides (ViraFEST assay). With the Oncomine TCR Beta short-read assay, DNA from cultured CD4+ T cells was sequenced. TCRdb ran MiXCR on the PCR reads and lists one entry per CDR3 protein. In the table there are 20,000 to 25,000 distinct CDR3 sequences, roughly 43% of which are singletons. Antigens of these TCRs are unknown. The sequenced sample was CD4+ T cells from blood, cultured in vitro, obtained about 7 months after SARS-CoV-2 vaccination. These receptors were obtained from a human donor who had recovered from COVID-19.

A few counts support this clonotype. The chain combines TRBV28 with TRBJ2-1; no clear D. V lost 1 base and J 6 bases, leaving 4 bases between the germline ends. The CDR3 totals 12 residues. CDR1 and CDR2 from the germline V gene are MDHEN and SYDVKM. CDR3 in DNA: TGTGCCAGCAGTTTATCAGTCAATGAGCAGTTCTTC. Translated: CASSLSVNEQFF.

This clonotype occurred a few times. The genes are TRBV7-2 and TRBJ2-3, with D possibly being TRBD2 (5 bases). The CDR3 length is 13 residues. Trimming shortened V by 5 bases and J by 0 bases, and 6 bases separated the two germline ends. The V gene's germline CDR1 is SGHTA and CDR2 FQGNSA. The CDR3 is CASSRTSTDTQYF. The CDR3 nucleotides are TGTGCCAGCAGCCGGACTAGCACAGATACGCAGTATTTT.

This chain links TRBV7-9 with TRBJ1-1; no firm D call. In germline, CDR1 is SEHNR, CDR2 FQNEAQ (reference sequence). V was cut by 5 bases and J by 3 bases, with 16 bases left in between. This CDR3 spans 15 amino acids. The CDR3 DNA follows: TGTGCCAGCAGCGACGGAAGTATGGTCGACACTGAAGCTTTCTTT. This translates into CASSDGSMVDTEAFF.

In its sample, this clonotype was seen a few times. The chain recombines TRBV6-1 with TRBJ2-3; 10 nucleotides match TRBD1. J gave up 1 base and V 4 bases, and 2 bases lay outside the gene matches. The V gene's germline CDR1 is MNHNS and CDR2 SASEGT. The length of the CDR3 is 15 residues. CDR3 amino acids: CASSVGTGGTDTQYF. CDR3 nucleotide sequence: TGTGCCAGCAGTGTAGGGACAGGGGGCACAGATACGCAGTATTTT.

This chain connects TRBV12-3 or TRBV12-4 to TRBJ2-7; maybe TRBD1 (6 bases). There are 15 residues in the CDR3. Between the trimmed V and J ends, which lost 5 bases and 1 base, there was a span of 15 bases. CDR3 coding DNA: TGTGCCAGCAGTGCTCCGGGACATAAGTCCTACGAGCAGTACTTC. It specifies CASSAPGHKSYEQYF.

The chain combines TRBV20-1 with TRBJ2-1; 13 bases are a match to TRBD2. Germline CDR1 reads DFQATT; CDR2 reads SNEGSKA (reference sequence). This CDR3 is built from 15 residues. V trimming: 6 bases; J trimming: 7 bases; junction bases outside the gene matches: 9. CDR3 DNA sequence: TGCAGTGCCTCCTGGACTAGCGGGAGAATAAATGAGCAGTTCTTC. It yields the protein CSASWTSGRINEQFF.

The chain is built from TRBV7-8 and TRBJ2-7; either TRBD1 or TRBD2 may supply D (5 bases each). V was cut by 2 bases and J by 0 bases, with 11 bases left in between. Germline V CDR1 and CDR2: SGHVS, FQNEAQ. This CDR3 is built from 15 residues. The CDR3 DNA is TGTGCCAGCAGCTTAAACCCAGGGAGCTCCTACGAGCAGTACTTC. It encodes CASSLNPGSSYEQYF.

J is TRBJ2-3 and V is TRBV27; possibly TRBD2 for D (5 bases). Germline CDR1 and CDR2: MNHEY and SMNVEV (reference sequence). This CDR3 comprises 12 residues. Trimming pared 6 bases from V and 6 bases from J, leaving 10 bases between. CDR3 amino acids: CASRTRGDTQYF. CDR3 nucleotide sequence: TGTGCCAGCAGGACAAGAGGGGATACGCAGTATTTT.

Only a few counts were recorded for this clonotype. The chain employs TRBV28 and TRBJ2-4; D may be TRBD1 (6 bases). From germline, CDR1 is MDHEN and CDR2 SYDVKM. Trimming removed 6 bases from V and 5 bases from J, with 11 bases in between. This CDR3 has 13 amino acids. The CDR3 loop reads CASRGAGENIQYF. Written as DNA, the CDR3 is TGTGCCAGCAGGGGGGCAGGGGAAAACATTCAGTACTTC.